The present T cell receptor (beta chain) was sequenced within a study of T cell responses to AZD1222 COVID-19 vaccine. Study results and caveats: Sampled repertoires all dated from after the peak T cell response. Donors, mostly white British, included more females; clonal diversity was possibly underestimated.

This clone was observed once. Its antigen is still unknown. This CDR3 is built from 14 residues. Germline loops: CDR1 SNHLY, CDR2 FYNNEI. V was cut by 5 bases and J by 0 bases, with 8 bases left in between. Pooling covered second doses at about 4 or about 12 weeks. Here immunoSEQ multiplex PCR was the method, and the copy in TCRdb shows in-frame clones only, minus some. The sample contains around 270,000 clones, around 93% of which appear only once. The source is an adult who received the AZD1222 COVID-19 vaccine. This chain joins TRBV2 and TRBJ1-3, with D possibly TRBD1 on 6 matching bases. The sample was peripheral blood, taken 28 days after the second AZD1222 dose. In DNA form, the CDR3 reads TGTGCCAGCAGTACAGGGCACTCTGGAAACACCATATATTTT. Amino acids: CASSTGHSGNTIYF.